Listed below are T cell receptor beta chains from one sample, sequenced in a study of T-cell reconstitution after alpha-beta-depleted transplantation in children. TCRdb called the PCR reads again in MiXCR, with one record for every CDR3 protein. The repertoire consists of roughly 300,000 distinct CDR3 sequences, with approximately 10% occurring once and the leading ten covering 23%. Specimen: peripheral blood, collected 180 days after TCRalphabeta/CD19-depleted stem cell transplant. These TCRs come from a male patient aged 2 to 9 who had a stem cell transplant for chronic granulomatous disease, so the T cells may come from the graft donor. Each CDR3 is given with its conserved first and last residue. D genes are given only for firm matches. Part of the rows lack a size; the others show once, few, many or a class for expanded clones.

clone_size j_call d_call v_call cdr3_aa cdr3_nt
many TRBJ2-7 - TRBV20-1 CSAGGPDSYEQYF TGCAGTGCCGGCGGCCCGGACTCCTACGAGCAGTACTTC
many TRBJ2-5 TRBD1 TRBV20-1 CSTKDRAQETQYF TGCAGTACTAAGGACAGGGCCCAAGAGACCCAGTACTTC
many TRBJ2-5 - TRBV7-2 CASSLGLFGETQYF TGTGCCAGCAGCTTAGGGTTGTTCGGCGAGACCCAGTACTTC
- TRBJ2-3 - TRBV19 CASSRGTGTDTQYF TGTGCCAGTAGTCGCGGGACAGGCACAGATACGCAGTATTTT
many TRBJ2-2 - TRBV2 CAVRLYTGELFF TGTGCGGTGAGGCTTTATACCGGGGAGCTGTTTTTT
few TRBJ2-1 TRBD2 TRBV20-1 CSARDQAGDYNEQFF TGCAGTGCTAGAGATCAAGCGGGAGATTACAATGAGCAGTTCTTC
many TRBJ1-6 - TRBV12-3/TRBV12-4 CASSLGAKGKNSPLHF TGTGCCAGCAGTTTGGGGGCAAAGGGGAAAAATTCACCCCTCCACTTT
many TRBJ2-7 TRBD1 TRBV7-8 CASSSGTASYEQYF TGTGCCAGCAGCTCCGGGACAGCTTCCTACGAGCAGTACTTC
many TRBJ2-3 - TRBV7-2 CASRPTGRTMAPQYF TGTGCCAGCAGGCCTACGGGGCGTACAATGGCACCGCAGTATTTT
- TRBJ1-1 TRBD1 TRBV3-1 CASGLMKGQGASAYTEAFF TGTGCCAGCGGGTTAATGAAGGGACAGGGGGCGAGTGCCTACACTGAAGCTTTCTTT
many TRBJ1-1 - TRBV6-5 CASSYGDTNTEAFF TGTGCCAGCAGTTACGGGGACACCAACACTGAAGCTTTCTTT
many TRBJ2-5 - TRBV20-1 CSAKQRQETQYF TGCAGTGCCAAGCAACGCCAAGAGACCCAGTACTTC
many TRBJ2-7 - TRBV7-9 CASSIQLNTYSHEQYF TGTGCCAGCAGCATTCAGTTAAACACTTACTCCCACGAGCAGTACTTC
many TRBJ2-7 - TRBV9 CASSLQVGYEQYF TGTGCCAGCAGCCTTCAGGTGGGTTACGAGCAGTACTTC
many TRBJ2-1 TRBD2 TRBV24-1 CATSDSPTSGVHEQFF TGTGCCACCAGTGATTCACCGACTAGCGGGGTTCATGAGCAGTTCTTC
many TRBJ2-5 TRBD2 TRBV28 CASSEAGGLETQYF TGTGCCAGCAGTGAAGCGGGGGGGCTCGAGACCCAGTACTTC
many TRBJ2-2 TRBD2 TRBV20-1 CSARASGRNTGELFF TGCAGTGCTAGAGCTAGCGGGAGGAACACCGGGGAGCTGTTTTTT
many TRBJ2-2 - TRBV7-8 CASSEALGELFF TGTGCCAGCAGCGAGGCGTTAGGGGAGCTGTTTTTT
many TRBJ2-3 TRBD2 TRBV7-6 CASSFSGRLDTQYF TGTGCCAGCAGCTTTAGCGGGAGGCTAGATACGCAGTATTTT
many TRBJ2-1 TRBD2 TRBV29-1 CSAVLAGRTYNEQFF TGCAGCGCTGTACTAGCGGGGAGGACCTACAATGAGCAGTTCTTC
many TRBJ2-5 TRBD2 TRBV20-1 CSGGDSQETQYF TGCAGCGGGGGGGACTCACAAGAGACCCAGTACTTC
many TRBJ1-2 TRBD1 TRBV29-1 CSVDQILLSTGGYTF TGCAGCGTTGACCAAATCCTCCTCTCGACAGGGGGCTACACCTTC
few TRBJ2-2 - TRBV20-1 CSARGGAGELFF TGCAGTGCTAGAGGTGGAGCCGGGGAGCTGTTTTTT
many TRBJ2-1 TRBD2 TRBV5-1 CASRGLAGSYNEQFF TGCGCCAGCAGGGGACTAGCGGGATCATACAATGAGCAGTTCTTC
many TRBJ2-3 - TRBV29-1 CSVGPSTDTQYF TGCAGCGTTGGGCCTAGCACAGATACGCAGTATTTT
many TRBJ2-3 - TRBV7-6 CASSLGGGGGYLTDTQYF TGTGCCAGCAGCTTAGGGGGGGGCGGGGGATACCTCACAGATACGCAGTATTTT
few TRBJ1-5 - TRBV20-1 CCASGGIPYSNQPQHF TGCTGTGCTAGTGGGGGGATACCCTATAGCAATCAGCCCCAGCATTTT
few TRBJ1-1 - TRBV6-1 CASSEVPRRTEAFF TGTGCCAGCAGTGAAGTTCCCAGGCGAACTGAAGCTTTCTTT
many TRBJ2-5 - TRBV11-2 CASSPGRGETQYF TGTGCCAGCAGCCCCGGAAGAGGAGAGACCCAGTACTTC
- TRBJ1-5 - TRBV3-1 CASSHGVFSNQPQHF TGTGCCAGCAGCCATGGGGTCTTTAGCAATCAGCCCCAGCATTTT
many TRBJ2-7 TRBD1 TRBV15 CATSTSDRGPTISYEQYF TGTGCCACCAGCACCTCGGACAGGGGGCCCACAATCTCCTACGAGCAGTACTTC
- TRBJ2-2 TRBD1 TRBV11-2 CASISNRGPGELFF TGTGCCAGCATCTCAAACAGGGGACCCGGGGAGCTGTTTTTT
many TRBJ1-1 TRBD1 TRBV12-3/TRBV12-4 CASSPGTGGSEAFF TGTGCCAGCAGCCCCGGGACAGGGGGCTCTGAAGCTTTCTTT
- TRBJ2-1 TRBD1 TRBV19 CASSTPGQWDNEQFF TGTGCCAGTAGTACTCCGGGACAGTGGGACAATGAGCAGTTCTTC
many TRBJ1-1 - TRBV11-2 CASSLEPWANTEAFF TGTGCCAGCAGCTTAGAGCCGTGGGCGAACACTGAAGCTTTCTTT
many TRBJ1-4 - TRBV19 CASSSESGGEKLFF TGTGCCAGTAGTTCGGAATCCGGTGGTGAAAAACTGTTTTTT
many TRBJ1-2 - TRBV5-8 CASSLAGISNYGYTF TGTGCCAGCAGCTTGGCGGGGATATCTAACTATGGCTACACCTTC
many TRBJ2-2 - TRBV6-2/TRBV6-3 CASSHQGPPGELFF TGTGCCAGCAGCCACCAGGGGCCCCCCGGGGAGCTGTTTTTT
many TRBJ1-1 - TRBV9 CASSVGSGEAFF TGTGCCAGCAGCGTAGGTTCCGGGGAAGCTTTCTTT
many TRBJ1-6 - TRBV13 CASRYGTHNSPLHF TGTGCCAGCAGATACGGGACACACAATTCACCCCTCCACTTT
many TRBJ2-2 - TRBV4-3 CASSQDVPPPTGELFF TGCGCCAGCAGCCAAGATGTCCCCCCGCCCACCGGGGAGCTGTTTTTT
many TRBJ2-2 - TRBV12-3/TRBV12-4 CASTPLPNTGELFF TGTGCAAGCACCCCATTGCCGAACACCGGGGAGCTGTTTTTT
many TRBJ2-7 TRBD2 TRBV11-2 CASSLQRGNGEQYF TGTGCCAGCAGCTTACAGCGGGGAAACGGCGAGCAGTACTTC
many TRBJ1-4 - TRBV29-1 CNLSGGTNEKLFF TGCAACCTATCCGGGGGAACTAATGAAAAACTGTTTTTT
many TRBJ2-2 - TRBV7-2 CASSLKGLGTGELFF TGTGCCAGCAGCTTAAAAGGTTTAGGGACCGGGGAGCTGTTTTTT
few TRBJ2-1 TRBD2 TRBV5-1 CASSLGTSGSYEQFF TGCGCCAGCAGCCTAGGGACTAGCGGGAGCTATGAGCAGTTCTTC
many TRBJ2-5 TRBD1 TRBV7-9 CASSLGDRDQETQYF TGTGCCAGCAGCTTAGGGGACAGAGACCAAGAGACCCAGTACTTC